The 6 T cell receptor beta chains reported below all come from one sample, sequenced in a study of shared clonotypes between healthy human individuals. Libraries were prepared by immunoSEQ multiplex PCR; TCRdb keeps only in-frame clonotypes and omits some of them. This table holds approximately 1.4 million clones, 98% found once. Sequencing used naive CD4+ T cells sorted from blood. The subset was: CD45RA+ positively selected. These receptors all stem from a man in his thirties or forties in good health.

The chain employs TRBV2 and TRBJ2-2; no firm D call. From germline, CDR1 is SNHLY and CDR2 FYNNEI. The V and J ends lost 6 bases and 3 bases respectively, with 5 bases between them. The CDR3 is 12 amino acids. The CDR3 loop is CASSEHTGELFF. As DNA, the CDR3 is TGTGCCAGCAGCGAACACACCGGGGAGCTGTTTTTT.

This chain links TRBV5-1 with TRBJ2-1; TRBD2 matches at 9 bases. Germline lookup yields CDR1 SGHRS and CDR2 YFSETQ. Trimming at V came to 0 bases and at J to 3 bases, leaving 4 bases not matched to a gene. The CDR3 spans 16 residues. CDR3 region: CASSLGGSGSYNEQFF. The CDR3 DNA reads as TGCGCCAGCAGCTTGGGTGGTAGCGGGAGCTACAATGAGCAGTTCTTC.

The chain links TRBV7-9 to TRBJ1-1; D unresolved. V was trimmed by 5 bases and J by 0 bases, leaving 13 bases between them. The length of the CDR3 is 15 residues. Germline V gene data show CDR1 as SEHNR and CDR2 as FQNEAQ (reference sequence). The CDR3 sequence is CASSRNPEVNTEAFF. The CDR3 coding sequence is TGTGCCAGCAGCCGAAACCCCGAGGTGAACACTGAAGCTTTCTTT.

This rearrangement joins TRBV5-1 to TRBJ2-1, with D maybe TRBD1 (6 bases). V was clipped by 5 bases and J by 4 bases, with 16 bases between them. The germline gives CDR1 SGHRS, CDR2 YFSETQ. This CDR3 contains 15 residues. The CDR3 spells CASSSHRVDYNEQFF. The DNA of the CDR3 is TGCGCCAGCAGTTCCCACAGGGTTGATTACAATGAGCAGTTCTTC.

The chain joins TRBV4-1 to TRBJ1-1; no firm D call. Trimming took off 1 base at V and 1 base at J, with 16 bases between the two ends. The length of the CDR3 is 17 residues. Germline loops: CDR1 MGHRA, CDR2 YSYEKL. In nucleotides, the CDR3 is TGCGCCAGCAGCCAAGTCGGTAAGGCCCGGAAGAACACTGAAGCTTTCTTT. It specifies CASSQVGKARKNTEAFF.

This chain links TRBV28 with TRBJ1-2; tentative D call: TRBD1 (6 bases). CDR3 length: 13 residues. Looked up from germline, CDR1 is MDHEN and CDR2 is SYDVKM. DNA of the CDR3: TGTGCATCTGGGGGGCAGCTTGACTATGGCTACACCTTC. Encoded protein: CASGGQLDYGYTF.